This T cell receptor beta chain is drawn from a study of blood T cell repertoires in COVID-19. Background on the study: Material from acute and convalescent COVID-19 was sourced from the United States, Italy and Spain.

CDR1 is SGHNT and CDR2 is YYREEE in the germline V gene (reference sequence). The CDR3 is 16 residues long. The V and J ends lost 4 bases and 7 bases, in that order; junction bases with no gene match: 9. Study processing details: It was from reference gene primer amplification that nucleated cell counts were estimated. Generated by immunoSEQ multiplex PCR, the TCRdb table keeps only in-frame clones and is missing some. Clone size and V and J calls were adopted from that table, with D and trimming inferred from the DNA. This sample carries around 190,000 clones, around 81% of them seen once, and the ten largest clones take approximately 11%. Followed longitudinally, the Seattle patients had been enrolled during active infection.

The clonotype was recovered from a woman aged 40-49 years with COVID-19, enrolled during active disease. The V call is TRBV5-4, the J call TRBJ2-1; 12 nucleotides align to TRBD2. The sequenced material came from peripheral blood. The CDR3 DNA reads TGTGCCAGCAGCGCGCGGACTAGCGGGATTGGTAATGAGCAGTTCTTC. Translation gives CASSARTSGIGNEQFF.